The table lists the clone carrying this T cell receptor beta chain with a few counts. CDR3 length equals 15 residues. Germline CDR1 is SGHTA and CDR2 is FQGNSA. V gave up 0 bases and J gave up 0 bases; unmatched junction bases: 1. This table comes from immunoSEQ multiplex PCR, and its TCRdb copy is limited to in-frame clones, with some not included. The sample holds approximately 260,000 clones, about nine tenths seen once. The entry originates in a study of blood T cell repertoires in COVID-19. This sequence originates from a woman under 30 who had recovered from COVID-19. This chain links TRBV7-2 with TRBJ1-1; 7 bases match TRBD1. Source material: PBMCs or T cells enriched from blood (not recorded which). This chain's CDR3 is CASSLAGGMNTEAFF. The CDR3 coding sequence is TGTGCCAGCAGCTTAGCAGGGGGCATGAACACTGAAGCTTTCTTT.